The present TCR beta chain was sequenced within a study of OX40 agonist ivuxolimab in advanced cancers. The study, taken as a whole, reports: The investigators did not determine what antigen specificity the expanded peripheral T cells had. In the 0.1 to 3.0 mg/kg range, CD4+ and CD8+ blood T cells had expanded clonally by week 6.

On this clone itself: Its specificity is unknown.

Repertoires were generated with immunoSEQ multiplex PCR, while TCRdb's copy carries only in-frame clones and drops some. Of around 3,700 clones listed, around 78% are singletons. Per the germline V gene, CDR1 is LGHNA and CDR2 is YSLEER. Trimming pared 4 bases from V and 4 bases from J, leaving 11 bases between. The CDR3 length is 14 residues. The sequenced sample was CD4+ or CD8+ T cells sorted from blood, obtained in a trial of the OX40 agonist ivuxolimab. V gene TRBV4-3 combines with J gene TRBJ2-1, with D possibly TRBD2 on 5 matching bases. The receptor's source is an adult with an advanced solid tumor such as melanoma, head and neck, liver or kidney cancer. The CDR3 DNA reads TGCGCCAGCAGCCGCCGCCGGGAATACAATGAGCAGTTCTTC. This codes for CASSRRREYNEQFF.